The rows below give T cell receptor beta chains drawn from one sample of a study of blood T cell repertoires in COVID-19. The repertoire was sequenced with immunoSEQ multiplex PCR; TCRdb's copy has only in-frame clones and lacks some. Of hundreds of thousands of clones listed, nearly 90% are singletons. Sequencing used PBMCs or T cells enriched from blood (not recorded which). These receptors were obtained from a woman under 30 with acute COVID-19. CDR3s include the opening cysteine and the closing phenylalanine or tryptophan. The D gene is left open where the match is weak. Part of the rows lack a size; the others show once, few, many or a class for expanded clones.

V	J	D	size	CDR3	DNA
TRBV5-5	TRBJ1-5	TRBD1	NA	CASSGTGVSNQPQHF	TGTGCCAGCAGCGGGACAGGGGTTAGCAATCAGCCCCAGCATTTT
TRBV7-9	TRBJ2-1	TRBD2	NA	CASSNYSGKYNEQFF	TGTGCCAGCAGCAACTATAGCGGGAAATACAATGAGCAGTTCTTC
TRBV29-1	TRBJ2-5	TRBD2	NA	CSVLAPGLAGSFWETQYF	TGCAGCGTTTTAGCACCTGGACTAGCAGGCTCATTCTGGGAGACCCAGTACTTC
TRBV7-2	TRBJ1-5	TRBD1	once	CASSPQGGYQPQHF	TGTGCCAGCAGCCCGCAAGGGGGCTATCAGCCCCAGCATTTT
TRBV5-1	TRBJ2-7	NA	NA	CASSLGDPEGEQYF	TGCGCCAGCAGCTTGGGGGATCCCGAGGGTGAGCAGTACTTC
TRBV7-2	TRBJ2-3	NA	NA	CASSSVPFTDTQYF	TGTGCCAGCAGCTCGGTCCCTTTCACAGATACGCAGTATTTT
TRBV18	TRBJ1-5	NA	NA	CASSPDSYQPQHF	TGTGCCAGCTCACCCGACAGTTATCAGCCCCAGCATTTT
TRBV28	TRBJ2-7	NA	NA	CASSQGTGYEQYF	TGTGCCAGCTCACAGGGAACTGGTTACGAGCAGTACTTC
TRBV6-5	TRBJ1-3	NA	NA	CASSRTRWRNTIYF	TGTGCCAGCAGCCGGACAAGGTGGAGAAACACCATATATTTT
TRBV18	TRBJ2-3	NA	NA	CASLRTEGELTQYF	TGTGCCAGCTTGCGGACAGAAGGCGAGCTTACGCAGTATTTT
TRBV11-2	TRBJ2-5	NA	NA	CASSLEGREQETQYF	TGTGCCAGCAGCTTAGAGGGCCGGGAACAAGAGACCCAGTACTTC
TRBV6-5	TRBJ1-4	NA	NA	CASSVYSGEKLFF	TGTGCCAGCAGCGTTTATTCGGGGGAAAAACTGTTTTTT
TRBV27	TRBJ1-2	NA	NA	CASSTTGLGGYTF	TGTGCCAGCAGTACGACAGGCCTCGGGGGCTACACCTTC
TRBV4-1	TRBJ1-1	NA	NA	CASSQVGGNTEAFF	TGCGCCAGCAGCCAAGTCGGGGGGAACACTGAAGCTTTCTTT
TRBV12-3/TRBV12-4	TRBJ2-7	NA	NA	CASSRDSQQYF	TGTGCCAGCAGTCGAGACAGCCAGCAGTACTTC
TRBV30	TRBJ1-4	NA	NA	CAWRRPATNEKLFF	TGTGCCTGGAGGCGTCCTGCAACTAATGAAAAACTGTTTTTT
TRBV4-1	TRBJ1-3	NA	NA	CASSQDRGGNTIYF	TGCGCCAGCAGCCAAGACAGGGGTGGAAACACCATATATTTT
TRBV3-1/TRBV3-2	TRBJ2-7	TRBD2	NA	CASSHFREESYEQYF	TGTGCCAGCAGCCATTTCCGGGAGGAATCCTACGAGCAGTACTTC
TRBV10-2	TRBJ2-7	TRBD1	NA	CASGWGGTGNYEQYF	TGCGCCAGCGGATGGGGGGGGACAGGGAACTACGAGCAGTACTTC
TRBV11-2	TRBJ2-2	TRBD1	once	CASSLDRDTGELFF	TGTGCCAGCAGCTTGGACAGGGACACCGGGGAGCTGTTTTTT
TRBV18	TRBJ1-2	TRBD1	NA	CASSPDRDGYTF	TGTGCCAGCTCACCTGACAGGGATGGCTACACCTTC
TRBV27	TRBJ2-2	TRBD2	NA	CASSLRSLAGGNTGELFF	TGTGCCAGCAGTCTACGTTCACTAGCGGGAGGGAACACCGGGGAGCTGTTTTTT
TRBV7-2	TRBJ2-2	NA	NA	CASSSRGASNTGELFF	TGTGCCAGCAGCTCCCGGGGGGCGTCGAACACCGGGGAGCTGTTTTTT
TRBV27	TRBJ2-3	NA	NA	CASSLYRSARTDTQYF	TGTGCCAGCAGTTTATACCGGTCGGCGCGGACAGATACGCAGTATTTT
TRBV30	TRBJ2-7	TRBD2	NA	CAWSVRGGSRSYEQYF	TGTGCCTGGAGTGTACGGGGCGGGAGTCGTTCCTACGAGCAGTACTTC
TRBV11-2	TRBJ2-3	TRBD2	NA	CASSLDAGGSRTDTQYF	TGTGCCAGCAGCTTAGATGCCGGCGGGAGTCGCACAGATACGCAGTATTTT
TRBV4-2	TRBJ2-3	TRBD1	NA	CASTGRGPRPDTQYF	TGTGCCAGCACCGGAAGGGGGCCTAGGCCGGATACGCAGTATTTT
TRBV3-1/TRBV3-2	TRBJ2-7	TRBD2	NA	CASSLKLAGSYEQYF	TGTGCCAGCAGCCTAAAACTAGCGGGATCCTACGAGCAGTACTTC
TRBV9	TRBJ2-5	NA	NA	CASSVGGTQETQYF	TGTGCCAGCAGCGTGGGAGGTACGCAAGAGACCCAGTACTTC
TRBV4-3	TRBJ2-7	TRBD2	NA	CASSQDRLAELEQYF	TGCGCCAGCAGCCAGGACAGACTAGCGGAACTAGAGCAGTACTTC
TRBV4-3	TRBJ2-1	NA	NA	CASSQGIADYNEQFF	TGCGCCAGCAGCCAAGGAATAGCAGACTACAATGAGCAGTTCTTC
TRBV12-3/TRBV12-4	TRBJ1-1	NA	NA	CASRPGLNTEAFF	TGTGCCAGCAGGCCAGGGCTGAACACTGAAGCTTTCTTT
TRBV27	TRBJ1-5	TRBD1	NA	CASSSGQGWSQPQHF	TGTGCCAGCAGTTCGGGACAGGGTTGGAGTCAGCCCCAGCATTTT
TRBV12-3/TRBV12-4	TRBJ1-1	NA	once	CASTQTLYTEAFF	TGTGCCAGCACCCAGACACTCTACACTGAAGCTTTCTTT